A selection of T cell receptor beta chains follows, all from one sample in a study of blood T cell repertoires in COVID-19. Sequencing was performed with immunoSEQ multiplex PCR; in TCRdb, only in-frame clones are kept and a portion is missing. The data contain some 310,000 clones, roughly 87% of them singletons. The sample comprised peripheral blood. The receptors stem from a man between 45 and 60 years old with active or convalescent COVID-19. Each CDR3 is given with its conserved first and last residue. Each record gives: V gene, clone size, J gene, D gene, CDR3 DNA, CDR3 protein. D genes are given only for firm matches. The listing skips clone size in some rows; elsewhere it reads once, few, many or a size class.

V: TRBV2; size: .; J: TRBJ1-1; D: .; DNA: TGTGCCAGCAGTGAATCAGGGGCGCTTGGCACTGAAACTTTCTTT; CDR3: CASSESGALGTETFF
V: TRBV29-1; size: .; J: TRBJ1-2; D: .; DNA: TGCAGCGCAAAAAGCAATCCCGGTGGCTACACCTTC; CDR3: CSAKSNPGGYTF
V: TRBV28; size: .; J: TRBJ1-2; D: TRBD1; DNA: TGTGCCAGCAAGTCCTTGGACAGGTTTGGCTACACCTTC; CDR3: CASKSLDRFGYTF
V: TRBV7-3; size: .; J: TRBJ2-3; D: .; DNA: TGTGCCAGCAGCTTAACGGGGAGCGGGAGCACAGATACGCAGTATTTT; CDR3: CASSLTGSGSTDTQYF
V: TRBV7-2; size: .; J: TRBJ2-7; D: TRBD2; DNA: TGTGCCAGCACCCGGGGGGAGCCCTACGAGCAGTACTTC; CDR3: CASTRGEPYEQYF
V: TRBV19; size: .; J: TRBJ1-2; D: TRBD1; DNA: TGTGCCAGTAAGAGACCGACAGGGGGCTATGGCTACACCTTC; CDR3: CASKRPTGGYGYTF
V: TRBV28; size: .; J: TRBJ1-1; D: .; DNA: TGTGCCAGCAGTTTAACCGGAAGGGGAACTGAAGCTTTCTTT; CDR3: CASSLTGRGTEAFF
V: TRBV6-5; size: .; J: TRBJ2-7; D: TRBD2; DNA: TGTGCCAGCAGTTATGAGCGGGGGGACTCCTACGAGCAGTACTTC; CDR3: CASSYERGDSYEQYF
V: TRBV6-1; size: .; J: TRBJ1-4; D: .; DNA: TGTGCCAGCAGTGATGCAGGGACAACTAATGAAAAACTGTTTTTT; CDR3: CASSDAGTTNEKLFF
V: TRBV6-5; size: .; J: TRBJ2-5; D: .; DNA: TGTGCCAGCAGTCCCAGGGGCCAAGAGACCCAGTACTTC; CDR3: CASSPRGQETQYF
V: TRBV9; size: once; J: TRBJ1-1; D: TRBD1; DNA: TGTGCCAGCAGCCTTCCTCCAGGGGGTTCTGAAGCTTTCTTT; CDR3: CASSLPPGGSEAFF
V: TRBV4-2; size: .; J: TRBJ1-6; D: .; DNA: TGTGCCAGCAGCCAAGATGCGGCGAGTTCACCCCTCCACTTT; CDR3: CASSQDAASSPLHF
V: TRBV7-2; size: once; J: TRBJ2-1; D: TRBD2; DNA: TGTGCCAGCAGCACAACTAGCGGGGGGGCATATGAGCAGTTCTTC; CDR3: CASSTTSGGAYEQFF
V: TRBV5-1; size: .; J: TRBJ1-5; D: .; DNA: TGCGCCAGCAGCTTGGAAGGACAGATTAATCAGCCCCAGCATTTT; CDR3: CASSLEGQINQPQHF